These 18 T cell receptor beta chains were all obtained from the same sample, sequenced in a study of identical twins. MiXCR was run by TCRdb on the 5' RACE reads, yielding one entry per CDR3 protein. This sample has about 700,000 distinct CDR3 sequences; 8.6% occur once, and the top ten carry about 0.98%. These same data were also listed under a study on yellow fever vaccine responses in identical twins.

Sequencing was performed on PBMCs. These receptors were collected from a woman aged 18-35 years in good health.

The V gene is TRBV9, the J gene TRBJ2-1, with a weak D call TRBD1 (6 bases). The CDR3 length is 12 residues. V shed 6 bases and J shed 5 bases, with 9 bases lying between them. CDR1 SGDLS and CDR2 YYNGEE come from the germline V gene. CDR3 DNA sequence: TGTGCCAGCACCAACAGGGACAATGAGCAGTTCTTC. Amino acid sequence: CASTNRDNEQFF.

A few counts support this clonotype. The gene calls are TRBV29-1 and TRBJ2-7, with TRBD2 as a possible D gene (7 bases). Germline CDR1 and CDR2: SQVTM and ANQGSEA. The V end was cut by 1 base, the J end by 2 bases, with 21 bases between. There are 17 residues in the CDR3. The CDR3 here is CSVEVGGASGVTYEQYF. The CDR3 nucleotides are TGCAGCGTTGAAGTGGGGGGGGCTAGCGGAGTTACCTACGAGCAGTACTTC.

The chain couples TRBV27 to TRBJ1-2; D remains ambiguous. Germline CDR1 and CDR2: MNHEY and SMNVEV (reference sequence). There are 13 residues in the CDR3. The V gene lost 1 base and the J gene lost 4 bases, with 7 bases spanning the gap. The CDR3 sequence is CASSLWPIYGYTF. The CDR3, as DNA: TGTGCCAGCAGTTTATGGCCCATCTATGGCTACACCTTC.

V is TRBV29-1 and J is TRBJ2-3, with D unresolved. V lost 7 bases, J lost 2 bases, and 10 bases lay in between. Germline V lookup: CDR1 SQVTM, CDR2 ANQGSEA. The CDR3 consists of 12 residues. This CDR3 is CSGRSTTDTQYF. CDR3 DNA: TGCAGCGGAAGGAGTACCACAGATACGCAGTATTTT.

This chain links TRBV5-1 with TRBJ2-6; D is unclear. Germline CDR1 and CDR2: SGHRS and YFSETQ. The CDR3 contains 17 residues. The V end lost 0 bases, the J end lost 0 bases, and 10 bases lay between the germline ends. The CDR3 DNA is TGCGCCAGCAGCTTGGCGGGCATGTCCTCTGGGGCCAACGTCCTGACTTTC. Amino acid sequence: CASSLAGMSSGANVLTF. The whole variable domain, remainder taken from reference TRBV5-1 and TRBJ2-6, is KAGVTQTPRYLIKTRGQQVTLSCSPISGHRSVSWYQQTPGQGLQFLFEYFSETQRNKGNFPGRFSGRQFSNSRSEMNVSTLELGDSALYLCASSLAGMSSGANVLTFGAGSRLTVL.

This clonotype has just a few counts. The chain has TRBV6-5 and TRBJ2-3; 10 nucleotides agree with TRBD1. The CDR3 length is 16 residues. CDR1 is MNHEY, CDR2 SVGAGI, per germline. The V segment lost 6 bases and the J segment 3 bases; nucleotides outside the gene matches: 9. The CDR3 here is CASRRGDRGSTDTQYF. As DNA, the CDR3 is TGTGCCAGCAGACGCGGGGACAGGGGTAGTACAGATACGCAGTATTTT.

This clonotype was observed many times. The chain recombines TRBV12-3 or TRBV12-4 with TRBJ2-7; TRBD2 agrees at 11 bases. The CDR3 spans 14 residues. Trimming removed 5 bases from V and 2 bases from J; junction bases left unmatched: 2. CDR3 nucleotides: TGTGCCAGCAGTCAGGGACTAGCGGCCTACGAGCAGTACTTC. This sequence encodes CASSQGLAAYEQYF.

This chain links TRBV16 with TRBJ1-2; a weak D match, TRBD1 (6 bases). In germline, CDR1 is KGHSY, CDR2 FQNENV. The CDR3 has 15 amino acids. The ends were cut back, 0 bases at V and 5 bases at J, with 13 bases in the middle. For the CDR3, the DNA is TGTGCCAGCAGCCAATCCTATGGGACAAATTATGGCTACACCTTC. Translation gives CASSQSYGTNYGYTF.

This clonotype was seen a few times. The J gene is TRBJ2-1, the V gene TRBV6-2 or TRBV6-3, with a weak D call TRBD2 (6 bases). Trimming pared 5 bases from V and 0 bases from J, leaving 11 bases between. Germline V lookup: CDR1 MNHEY, CDR2 SVGEGT. The CDR3 extends over 15 amino acids. The CDR3 region is CASSAGRPSYNEQFF. The CDR3 region has the DNA TGTGCCAGCAGTGCGGGACGGCCCTCCTACAATGAGCAGTTCTTC.

The chain recombines TRBV12-3 or TRBV12-4 with TRBJ2-5; D may correspond to TRBD1 or TRBD2 (5 bases each). Trimming cost V 5 bases and J 3 bases, with 13 bases left between them. This CDR3 spans 14 amino acids. The CDR3 nucleotides read TGTGCCAGCAGTAGGGACGGCCGAGAAGAGACCCAGTACTTC. As protein: CASSRDGREETQYF.

The rearrangement uses TRBV24-1 and TRBJ2-3; no definite D call. The CDR3 has 12 residues. The germline V gene encodes CDR1 KGHDR and CDR2 SFDVKD. The V end lost 4 bases, the J end lost 3 bases, and 4 bases lay between the germline ends. The CDR3 here is CATSDQTDTQYF. CDR3 DNA sequence: TGTGCCACCAGTGACCAAACAGATACGCAGTATTTT.

This chain joins TRBV5-1 and TRBJ1-4; D remains unclear. Deletions cut 2 bases from V and 0 bases from J, with 8 bases between. The germline V gene encodes CDR1 SGHRS and CDR2 YFSETQ. The CDR3 has 15 amino acids. The CDR3 protein is CASSFGPATNEKLFF. CDR3 nucleotides: TGCGCCAGCAGCTTTGGCCCTGCAACTAATGAAAAACTGTTTTTT.

This clonotype came up a few times. This chain links TRBV9 with TRBJ2-1, with D tentatively TRBD1 (6 bases). CDR1 is SGDLS, CDR2 YYNGEE, per germline. The CDR3 runs to 15 residues. Trimming left V 3 bases short and J 7 bases short, with 17 bases between. The CDR3 DNA follows: TGTGCCAGCAGCGGGTGGGAACAGGGTTATAATGAGCAGTTCTTC. Protein sequence: CASSGWEQGYNEQFF.

This clonotype showed up just a few times. This rearrangement joins TRBV7-2 to TRBJ2-5; D is possibly TRBD2 (6 bases). Trimming removed 7 bases at V and 5 bases at J, with 11 bases between. CDR1 and CDR2 from the germline V gene are SGHTA and FQGNSA. The CDR3 runs 12 residues. The DNA for the CDR3 is TGTGCCAGCACCCGGAGCGGGGAGACCCAGTACTTC. It codes for CASTRSGETQYF.

This clonotype was picked up a small number of times. The V call is TRBV28, the J call TRBJ1-2; 7 nucleotides align to TRBD1. CDR3 size: 17 residues. V lost 7 bases, J lost 0 bases, and 14 bases stayed unmatched. Germline CDR1 MDHEN, CDR2 SYDVKM. Here the CDR3 reads CASIPPEGQLANYGYTF. CDR3 coding DNA: TGTGCCAGCATCCCGCCGGAGGGACAGCTAGCTAACTATGGCTACACCTTC.

In its sample, this clonotype was seen many times. This sequence joins TRBV7-2 and TRBJ2-3; either TRBD1 or TRBD2 may fit D (6 bases each). Germline CDR1 is SGHTA and CDR2 is FQGNSA. The CDR3 covers 15 residues. The V gene lost 0 bases and the J gene lost 4 bases, with 11 bases spanning the gap. CDR3 DNA sequence: TGTGCCAGCAGCTTAGCGGGGGGCGGGGCAGATACGCAGTATTTT. As protein: CASSLAGGGADTQYF. The full variable domain, completed using reference TRBV7-2 and TRBJ2-3, is GAGVSQSPSNKVTEKGKDVELRCDPISGHTALYWYRQSLGQGLEFLIYFQGNSAPDKSGLPSDRFSAERTGGSVSTLTIQRTQQEDSAVYLCASSLAGGGADTQYFGPGTRLTVL.

This clonotype was recorded at least ten times. The rearrangement joins TRBV20-1 to TRBJ2-5; the match to TRBD2 covers 10 bases. J lost 4 bases, V lost 5 bases, and 7 bases had no gene match. This CDR3 is 14 amino acids long. CDR1 is DFQATT and CDR2 is SNEGSKA in the germline V gene (reference sequence). The CDR3: CSADTSGVGETQYF. The CDR3 DNA follows: TGCAGTGCTGATACTAGCGGGGTGGGAGAGACCCAGTACTTC.

This clonotype came up many times. V and J are TRBV12-3 or TRBV12-4 and TRBJ1-5, with 7 positions matching TRBD1. With V trimmed by 6 bases and J by 4 bases, 9 bases remained unmatched. CDR3 length: 15 residues. CDR3 coding DNA: TGTGCCAGCAGCCAGACAGGGATAGAGAATCAGCCCCAGCATTTT. Translated, it gives CASSQTGIENQPQHF.